The source of this TCR beta chain is a study of T cell repertoires in cytomegalovirus infection. Study overall: Used in the study were CMV epitopes, some recently identified and HLA-C-restricted, others well-studied and HLA-B-restricted. Based on public TCR beta signatures, there were indications of CMV infection and of a matching HLA type.

Study-wide findings and caveats: CMV carriers having the relevant HLA were flagged by cumulative public TCR beta family frequency. CMV-specific TCR beta clonotypes restricted by HLA-C were the ones dominating the ex vivo response.

TCRdb reprocessed the reads with MiXCR, giving one entry per CDR3 protein. There are around 300,000 distinct CDR3 sequences in the sample; roughly a fifth occur only once, and under 25% lies in the top ten. On this clonotype: Antigen: not known.

Sequences were derived from cultured PBMCs, sampled from culture after CMV antigen stimulation. This TCR was recovered from a human donor in good health (CMV status not recorded). Some clones in this sample may be carry-over from other donors' samples.

The CDR3 here is CSAPLGGHNEQFF. In nucleotides, the CDR3 is TGCAGTGCCCCCCTCGGGGGCCACAATGAGCAGTTCTTC. This chain links TRBV20-1 with TRBJ2-1; TRBD1 or TRBD2 may be the D gene (6 bases each). The CDR3 length is 13 residues. V gave up 6 bases and J gave up 5 bases, with 14 bases separating them. Germline V CDR1 and CDR2: DFQATT, SNEGSKA (reference sequence).